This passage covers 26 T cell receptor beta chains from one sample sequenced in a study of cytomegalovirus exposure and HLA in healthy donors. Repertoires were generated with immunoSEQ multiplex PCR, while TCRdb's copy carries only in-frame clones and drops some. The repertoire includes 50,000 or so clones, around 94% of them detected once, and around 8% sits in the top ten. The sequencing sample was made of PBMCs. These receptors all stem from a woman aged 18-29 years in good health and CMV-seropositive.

The CDR3 loop reads CASSSGSNYGYTF. DNA for the CDR3: TGTGCCAGCAGTTCCGGGTCTAACTATGGCTACACCTTC. V and J are TRBV28 and TRBJ1-2; D is ambiguous. Trimming removed 4 bases from V and 0 bases from J, with 6 bases in between. This CDR3 is 13 amino acids long. CDR1 is MDHEN and CDR2 is SYDVKM in the germline V gene.

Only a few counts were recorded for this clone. The CDR3 DNA reads as TGTGCCAGTAGTATAATCGGCCAGGGGGAGGCTAGCTATGGCTACACCTTC. Translated, it gives CASSIIGQGEASYGYTF. The gene calls are TRBV19 and TRBJ1-2, with 7 bases lining up with TRBD1. J was trimmed by 4 bases and V by 2 bases; bases with no gene match: 13. This CDR3 has 17 amino acids. From germline, CDR1 is LNHDA and CDR2 SQIVND (reference sequence).

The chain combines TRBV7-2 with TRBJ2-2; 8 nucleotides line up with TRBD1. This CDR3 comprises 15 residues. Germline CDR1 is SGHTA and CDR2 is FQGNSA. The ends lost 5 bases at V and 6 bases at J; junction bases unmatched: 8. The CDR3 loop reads CASSMDRASAGELFF. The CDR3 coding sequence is TGTGCCAGCAGCATGGACAGGGCGTCAGCCGGGGAGCTGTTTTTT.

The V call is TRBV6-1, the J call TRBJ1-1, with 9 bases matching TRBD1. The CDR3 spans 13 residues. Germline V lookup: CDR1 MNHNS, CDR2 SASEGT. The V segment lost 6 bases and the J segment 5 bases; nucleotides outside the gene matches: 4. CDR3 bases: TGTGCCAGCAGGGACAGGGGAGATACTGAAGCTTTCTTT. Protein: CASRDRGDTEAFF.

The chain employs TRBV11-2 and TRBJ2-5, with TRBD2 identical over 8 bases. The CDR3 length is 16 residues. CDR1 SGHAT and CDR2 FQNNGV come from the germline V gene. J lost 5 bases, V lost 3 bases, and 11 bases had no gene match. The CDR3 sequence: CASSLGGGGQVETQYF. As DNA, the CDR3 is TGTGCCAGCAGCTTGGGGGGCGGGGGGCAGGTGGAGACCCAGTACTTC.

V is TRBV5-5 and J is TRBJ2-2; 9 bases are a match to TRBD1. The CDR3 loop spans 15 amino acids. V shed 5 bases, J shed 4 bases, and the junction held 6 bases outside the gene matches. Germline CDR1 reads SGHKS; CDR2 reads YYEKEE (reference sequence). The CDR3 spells CASRRDREGTGELFF. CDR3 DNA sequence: TGTGCCAGCAGAAGGGACAGGGAGGGCACCGGGGAGCTGTTTTTT.

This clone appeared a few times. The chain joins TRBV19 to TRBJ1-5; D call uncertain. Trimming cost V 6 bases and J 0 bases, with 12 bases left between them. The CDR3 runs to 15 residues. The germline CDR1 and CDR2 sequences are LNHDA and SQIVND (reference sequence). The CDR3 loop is CASRPGLISNQPQHF. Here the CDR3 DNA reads TGTGCCAGTAGACCCGGACTGATTAGCAATCAGCCCCAGCATTTT.

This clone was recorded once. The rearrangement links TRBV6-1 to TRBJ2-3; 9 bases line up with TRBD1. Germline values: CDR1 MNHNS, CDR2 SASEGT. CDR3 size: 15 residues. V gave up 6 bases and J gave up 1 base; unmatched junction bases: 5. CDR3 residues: CASRGQGHRTDTQYF. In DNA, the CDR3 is TGTGCCAGCAGGGGACAGGGACACCGCACAGATACGCAGTATTTT.

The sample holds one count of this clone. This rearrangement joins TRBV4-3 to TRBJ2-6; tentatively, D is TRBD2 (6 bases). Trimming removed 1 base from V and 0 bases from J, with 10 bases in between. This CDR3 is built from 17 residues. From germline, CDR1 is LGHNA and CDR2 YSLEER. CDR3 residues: CASSQGDSSSGANVLTF. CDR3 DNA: TGCGCCAGCAGCCAAGGGGACTCAAGCTCTGGGGCCAACGTCCTGACTTTC.

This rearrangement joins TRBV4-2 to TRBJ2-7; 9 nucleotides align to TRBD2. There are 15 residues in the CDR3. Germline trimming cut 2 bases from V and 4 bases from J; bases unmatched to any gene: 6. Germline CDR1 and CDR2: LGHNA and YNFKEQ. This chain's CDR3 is CASSQLTSGSYEQYF. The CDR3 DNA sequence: TGTGCCAGCAGCCAATTGACTAGCGGCTCGTACGAGCAGTACTTC.

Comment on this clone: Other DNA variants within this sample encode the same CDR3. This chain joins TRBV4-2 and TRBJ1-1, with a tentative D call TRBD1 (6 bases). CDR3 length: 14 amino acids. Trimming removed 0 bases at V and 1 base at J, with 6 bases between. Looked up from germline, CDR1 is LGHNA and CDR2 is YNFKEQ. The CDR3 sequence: CASSQDRGNTEAFF. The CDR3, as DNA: TGTGCCAGCAGCCAAGACAGGGGGAACACTGAAGCTTTCTTT.

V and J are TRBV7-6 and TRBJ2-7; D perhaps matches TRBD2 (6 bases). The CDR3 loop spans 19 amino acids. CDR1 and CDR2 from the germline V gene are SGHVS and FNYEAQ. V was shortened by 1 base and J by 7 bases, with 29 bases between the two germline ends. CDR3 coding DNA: TGTGCCAGCAGCTTAGAGATAGAGTTGGGAGGCAGGGCGGTATTAGAGCAGTACTTC. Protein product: CASSLEIELGGRAVLEQYF. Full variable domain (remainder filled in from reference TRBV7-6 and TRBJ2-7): GAGVSQSPRYKVTKRGQDVALRCDPISGHVSLYWYRQALGQGPEFLTYFNYEAQQDKSGLPNDRFSAERPEGSISTLTIQRTEQRDSAMYRCASSLEIELGGRAVLEQYFGPGTRLTVT.

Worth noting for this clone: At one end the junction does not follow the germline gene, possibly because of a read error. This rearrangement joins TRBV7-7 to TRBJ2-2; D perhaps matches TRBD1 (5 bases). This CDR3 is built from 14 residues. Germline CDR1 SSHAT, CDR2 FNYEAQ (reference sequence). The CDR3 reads CASSAAGPHRELFF. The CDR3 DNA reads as TGTGCTAGCAGTGCCGCAGGGCCTCATCGGGAGCTGTTTTTT.

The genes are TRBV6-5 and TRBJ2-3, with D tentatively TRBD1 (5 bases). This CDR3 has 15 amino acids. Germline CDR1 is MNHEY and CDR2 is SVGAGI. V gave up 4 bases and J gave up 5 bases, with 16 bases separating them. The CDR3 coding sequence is TGTGCCAGCAGTTCGACGGGCAGGGCGATAGATACGCAGTATTTT. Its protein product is CASSSTGRAIDTQYF.

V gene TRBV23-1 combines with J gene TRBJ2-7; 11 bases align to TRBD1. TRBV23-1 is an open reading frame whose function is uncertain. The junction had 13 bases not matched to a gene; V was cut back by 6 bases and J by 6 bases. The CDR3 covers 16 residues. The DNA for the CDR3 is TGCGCCAGCAGACTAGAGGGGACAGGGGGACATGGCGAGCAGTACTTC. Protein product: CASRLEGTGGHGEQYF.

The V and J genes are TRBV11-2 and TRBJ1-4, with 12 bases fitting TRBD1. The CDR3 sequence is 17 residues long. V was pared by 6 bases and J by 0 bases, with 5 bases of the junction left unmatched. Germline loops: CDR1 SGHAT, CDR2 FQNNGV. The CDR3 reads CASRGTGGAATNEKLFF. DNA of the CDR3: TGTGCCAGCAGGGGGACAGGGGGCGCAGCAACTAATGAAAAACTGTTTTTT.

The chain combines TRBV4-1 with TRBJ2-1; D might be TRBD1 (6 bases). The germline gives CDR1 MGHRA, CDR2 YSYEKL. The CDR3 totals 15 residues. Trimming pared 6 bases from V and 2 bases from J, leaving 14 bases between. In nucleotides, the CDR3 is TGCGCCAGCAGTCCGCTCGGGACAACCTACAATGAGCAGTTCTTC. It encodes CASSPLGTTYNEQFF.

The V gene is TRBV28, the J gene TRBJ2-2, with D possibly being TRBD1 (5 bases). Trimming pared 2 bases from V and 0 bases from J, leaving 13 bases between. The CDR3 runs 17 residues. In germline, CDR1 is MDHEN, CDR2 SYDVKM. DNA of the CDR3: TGTGCCAGCAGTTTACGGTTGGCAGGGTCGAACACCGGGGAGCTGTTTTTT. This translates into CASSLRLAGSNTGELFF.

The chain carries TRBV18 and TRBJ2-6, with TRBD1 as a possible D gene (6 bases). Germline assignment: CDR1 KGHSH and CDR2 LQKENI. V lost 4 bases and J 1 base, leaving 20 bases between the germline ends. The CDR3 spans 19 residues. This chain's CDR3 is CASSRQALGAGSGANVLTF. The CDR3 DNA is TGTGCCAGCTCACGTCAGGCTTTGGGGGCCGGGTCTGGGGCCAACGTCCTGACTTTC.

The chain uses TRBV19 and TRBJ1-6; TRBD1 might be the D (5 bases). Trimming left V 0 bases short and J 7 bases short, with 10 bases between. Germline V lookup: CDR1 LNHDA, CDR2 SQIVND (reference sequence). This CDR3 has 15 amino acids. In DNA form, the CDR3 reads TGTGCCAGTAGTATAGATCCAGGGTGGAATTCACCCCTCCACTTT. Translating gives CASSIDPGWNSPLHF.

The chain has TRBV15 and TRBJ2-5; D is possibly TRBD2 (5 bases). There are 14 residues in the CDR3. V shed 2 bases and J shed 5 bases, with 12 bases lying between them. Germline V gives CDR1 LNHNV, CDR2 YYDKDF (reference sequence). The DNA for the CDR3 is TGTGCCACCAGCAGATGGGAGCGTGGGGAGACCCAGTACTTC. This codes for CATSRWERGETQYF.

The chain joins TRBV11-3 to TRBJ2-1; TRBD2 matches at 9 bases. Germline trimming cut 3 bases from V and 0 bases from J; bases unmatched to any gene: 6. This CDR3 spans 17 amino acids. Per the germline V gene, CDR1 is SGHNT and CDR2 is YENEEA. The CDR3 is CASSFGLAGSSYNEQFF. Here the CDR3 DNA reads TGTGCCAGCAGCTTTGGTCTAGCGGGAAGCTCCTACAATGAGCAGTTCTTC.

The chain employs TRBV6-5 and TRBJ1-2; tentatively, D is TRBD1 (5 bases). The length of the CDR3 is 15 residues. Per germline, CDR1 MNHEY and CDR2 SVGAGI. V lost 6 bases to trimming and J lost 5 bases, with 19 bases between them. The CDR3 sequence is CASSPRWGVWYGYTF. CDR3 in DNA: TGTGCCAGCAGCCCACGATGGGGGGTCTGGTATGGCTACACCTTC.

CDR3 nucleotides: TGCGCCAGCCGGCCAGGGGGCGCGAACACCGGGGAGCTGTTTTTT. Amino acids: CASRPGGANTGELFF. This chain connects TRBV10-2 to TRBJ2-2; TRBD1 agrees at 8 bases. The germline V gene has CDR1 WSHSY and CDR2 SAAADI. The CDR3 loop spans 15 amino acids. V was pared by 8 bases and J by 0 bases, with 5 bases of the junction left unmatched.

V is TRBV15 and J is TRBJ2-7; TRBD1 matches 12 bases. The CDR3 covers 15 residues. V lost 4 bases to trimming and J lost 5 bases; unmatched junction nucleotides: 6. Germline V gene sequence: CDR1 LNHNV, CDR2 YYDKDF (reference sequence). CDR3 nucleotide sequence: TGTGCCACCAGCACCGGGACAGGGGGCCAGAACGAGCAGTACTTC. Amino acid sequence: CATSTGTGGQNEQYF.

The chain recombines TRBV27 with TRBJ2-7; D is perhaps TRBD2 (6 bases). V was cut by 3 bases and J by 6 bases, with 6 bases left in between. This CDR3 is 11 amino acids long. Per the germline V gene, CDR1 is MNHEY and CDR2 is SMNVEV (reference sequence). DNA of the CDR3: TGTGCCAGCAGTTTGGGGGGCGAGCAGTACTTC. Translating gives CASSLGGEQYF.